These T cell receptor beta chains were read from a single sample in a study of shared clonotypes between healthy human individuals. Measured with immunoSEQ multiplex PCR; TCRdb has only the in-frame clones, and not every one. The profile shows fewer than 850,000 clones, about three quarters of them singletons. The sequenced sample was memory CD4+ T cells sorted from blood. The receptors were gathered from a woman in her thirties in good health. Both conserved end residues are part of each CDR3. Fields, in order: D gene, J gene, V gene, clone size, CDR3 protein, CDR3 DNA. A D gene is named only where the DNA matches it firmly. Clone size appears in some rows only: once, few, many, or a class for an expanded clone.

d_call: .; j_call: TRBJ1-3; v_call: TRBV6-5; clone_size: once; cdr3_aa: CASRDGGTGNTIYF; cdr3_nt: TGTGCCAGCAGGGATGGAGGAACAGGCAACACCATATATTTT
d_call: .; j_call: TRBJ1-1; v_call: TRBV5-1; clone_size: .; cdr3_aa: CASSLGGNTEAFF; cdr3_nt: TGCGCCAGCAGCTTGGGGGGCAACACTGAAGCTTTCTTT
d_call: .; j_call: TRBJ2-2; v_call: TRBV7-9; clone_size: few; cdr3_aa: CASSLYAGELFF; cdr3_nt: TGTGCCAGCAGCTTATATGCCGGGGAGCTGTTTTTT
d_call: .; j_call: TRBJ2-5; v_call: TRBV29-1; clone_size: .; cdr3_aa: CSSRAGGETQYF; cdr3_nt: TGCAGCTCACGAGCTGGGGGAGAGACCCAGTACTTC
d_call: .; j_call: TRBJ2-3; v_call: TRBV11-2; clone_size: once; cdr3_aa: CASSFRQITDTQYF; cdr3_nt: TGTGCCAGCAGCTTCAGACAGATCACAGATACGCAGTATTTT
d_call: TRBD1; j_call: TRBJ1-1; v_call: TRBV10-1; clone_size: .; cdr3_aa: CASSESLGQATEAFF; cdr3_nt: TGCGCCAGCAGTGAGTCGTTAGGACAGGCCACTGAAGCTTTCTTT
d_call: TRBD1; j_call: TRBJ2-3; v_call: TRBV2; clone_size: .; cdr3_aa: CASSSGTGGDTQYF; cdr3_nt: TGTGCCAGCAGTTCCGGGACAGGGGGGGATACGCAGTATTTT
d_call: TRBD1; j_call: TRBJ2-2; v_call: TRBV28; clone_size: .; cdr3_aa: CASRPGQGIAGELFF; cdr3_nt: TGTGCCAGCAGACCGGGACAGGGTATTGCCGGGGAGCTGTTTTTT
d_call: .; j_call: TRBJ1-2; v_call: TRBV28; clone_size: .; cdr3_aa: CASSPGHVWGGYTF; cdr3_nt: TGTGCCAGCAGCCCCGGACACGTGTGGGGTGGCTACACCTTC
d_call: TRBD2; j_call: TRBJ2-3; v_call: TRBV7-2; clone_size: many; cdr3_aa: CASSWAGTSGTDTQYF; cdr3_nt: TGTGCCAGCAGCTGGGCCGGGACTAGCGGCACAGATACGCAGTATTTT
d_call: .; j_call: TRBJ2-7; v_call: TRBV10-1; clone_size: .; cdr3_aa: CASSAAFGSYEQYF; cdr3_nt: TGCGCCAGCAGTGCGGCTTTTGGGTCCTACGAGCAGTACTTC
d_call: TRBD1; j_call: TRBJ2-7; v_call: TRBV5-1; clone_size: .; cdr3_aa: CASSWKGAPGQRSYEQYF; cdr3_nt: TGCGCCAGCAGCTGGAAAGGGGCACCGGGACAGCGCTCCTACGAGCAGTACTTC
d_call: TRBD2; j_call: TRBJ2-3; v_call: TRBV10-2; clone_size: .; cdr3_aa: CASSGAGETDTQYF; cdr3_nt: TGCGCCAGCAGTGGAGCGGGAGAAACAGATACGCAGTATTTT
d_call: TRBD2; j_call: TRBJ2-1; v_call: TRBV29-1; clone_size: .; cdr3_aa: CSVEVQAGGFYNEQFF; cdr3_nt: TGCAGCGTTGAAGTTCAGGCGGGAGGCTTCTACAATGAGCAGTTCTTC
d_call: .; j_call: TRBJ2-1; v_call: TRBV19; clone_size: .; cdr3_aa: CASSIDRLQYNEQFF; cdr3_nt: TGTGCCAGTAGTATAGATCGGTTACAGTACAATGAGCAGTTCTTC
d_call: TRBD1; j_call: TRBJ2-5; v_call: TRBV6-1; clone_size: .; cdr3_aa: CASSWTGKETQYF; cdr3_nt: TGTGCCAGCAGCTGGACAGGAAAAGAGACCCAGTACTTC
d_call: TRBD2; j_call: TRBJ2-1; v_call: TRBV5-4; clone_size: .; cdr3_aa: CASSLSSGPTYNEQFF; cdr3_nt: TGTGCCAGCAGCTTGTCTAGCGGACCTACTTACAATGAGCAGTTCTTC
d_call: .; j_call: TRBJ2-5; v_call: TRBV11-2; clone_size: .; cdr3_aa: CASSSRGPQETQYF; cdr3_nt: TGTGCCAGCAGCTCCCGGGGTCCCCAAGAGACCCAGTACTTC